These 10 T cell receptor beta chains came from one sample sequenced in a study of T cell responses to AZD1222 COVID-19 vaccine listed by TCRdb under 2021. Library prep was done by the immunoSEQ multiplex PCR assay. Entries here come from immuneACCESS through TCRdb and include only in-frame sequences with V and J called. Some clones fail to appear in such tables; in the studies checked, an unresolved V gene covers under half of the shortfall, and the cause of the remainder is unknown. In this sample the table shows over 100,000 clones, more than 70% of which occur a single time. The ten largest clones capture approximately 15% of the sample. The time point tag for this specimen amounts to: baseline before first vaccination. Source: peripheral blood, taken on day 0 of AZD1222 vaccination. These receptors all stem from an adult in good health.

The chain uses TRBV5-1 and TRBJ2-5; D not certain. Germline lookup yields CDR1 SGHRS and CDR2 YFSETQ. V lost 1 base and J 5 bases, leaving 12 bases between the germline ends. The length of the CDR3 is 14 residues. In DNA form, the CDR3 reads TGCGCCAGCAGCTTGACTCCGGGTCGGGAGACCCAGTACTTC. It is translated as CASSLTPGRETQYF.

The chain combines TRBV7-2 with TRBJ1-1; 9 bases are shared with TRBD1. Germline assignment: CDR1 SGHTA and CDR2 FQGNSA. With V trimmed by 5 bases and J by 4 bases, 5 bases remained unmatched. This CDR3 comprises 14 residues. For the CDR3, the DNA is TGTGCCAGCAGCCAACAGGGGGCGAGCACTGAAGCTTTCTTT. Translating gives CASSQQGASTEAFF.

The CDR3 loop reads CASSRDRGTEAFF. CDR3 coding DNA: TGCGCCAGCAGTCGGGACAGGGGCACTGAAGCTTTCTTT. The V and J genes are TRBV5-1 and TRBJ1-1; 10 positions match TRBD1. Germline V gives CDR1 SGHRS, CDR2 YFSETQ. Trimming cost V 5 bases and J 4 bases; bases outside gene matches: 2. The length of the CDR3 is 13 residues.

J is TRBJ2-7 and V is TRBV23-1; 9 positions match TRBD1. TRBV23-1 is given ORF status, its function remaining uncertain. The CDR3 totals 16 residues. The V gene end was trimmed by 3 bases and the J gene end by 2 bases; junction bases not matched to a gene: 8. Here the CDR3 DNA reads TGCGCCAGCAGTCATCCGGGGACAGGGTGGGCCTACGAGCAGTACTTC. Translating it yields CASSHPGTGWAYEQYF.

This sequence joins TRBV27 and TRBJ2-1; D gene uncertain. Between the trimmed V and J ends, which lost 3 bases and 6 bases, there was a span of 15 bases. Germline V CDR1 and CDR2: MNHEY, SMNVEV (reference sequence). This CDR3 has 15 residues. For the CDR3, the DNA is TGTGCCAGCAGTTTGTCACGCATTACCGTCAATGAGCAGTTCTTC. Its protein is CASSLSRITVNEQFF.

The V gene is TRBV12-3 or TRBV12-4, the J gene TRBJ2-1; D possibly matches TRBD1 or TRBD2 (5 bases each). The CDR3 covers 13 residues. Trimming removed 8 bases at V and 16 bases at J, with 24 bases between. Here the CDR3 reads CASGGERASANFF. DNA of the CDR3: TGTGCCAGCGGGGGTGAACGGGCTAGTGCTAATTTCTTC.

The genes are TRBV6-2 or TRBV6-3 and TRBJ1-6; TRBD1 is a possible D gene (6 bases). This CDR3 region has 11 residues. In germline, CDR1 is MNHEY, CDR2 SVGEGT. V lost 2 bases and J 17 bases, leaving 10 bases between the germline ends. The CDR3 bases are TGTGCCAGCAGTTACGACAGGTCCGTCCACTTT. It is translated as CASSYDRSVHF.

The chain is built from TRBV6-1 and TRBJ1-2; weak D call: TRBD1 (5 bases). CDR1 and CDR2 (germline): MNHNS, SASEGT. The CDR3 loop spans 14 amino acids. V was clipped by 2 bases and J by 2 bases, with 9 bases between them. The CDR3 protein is CASSEMKGNYGYTF. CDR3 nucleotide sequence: TGTGCCAGCAGTGAAATGAAGGGGAACTATGGCTACACCTTC.

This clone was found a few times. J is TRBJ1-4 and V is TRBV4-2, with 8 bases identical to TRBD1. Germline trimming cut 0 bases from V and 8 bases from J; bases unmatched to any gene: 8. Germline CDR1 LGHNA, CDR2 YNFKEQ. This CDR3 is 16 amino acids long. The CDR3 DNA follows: TGTGCCAGCAGCCAAGATCTCCAGGGGGCGGAGGAAAAACTGTTTTTT. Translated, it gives CASSQDLQGAEEKLFF.

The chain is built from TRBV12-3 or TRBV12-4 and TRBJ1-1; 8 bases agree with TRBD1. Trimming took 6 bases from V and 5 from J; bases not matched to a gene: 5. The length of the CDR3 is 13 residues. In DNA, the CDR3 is TGTGCCAGCAGGACAGGGGACGGTACTGAAGCTTTCTTT. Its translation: CASRTGDGTEAFF.